This T cell receptor (beta chain) appears in the sequencing data of a study of graft-versus-host responses after intestinal transplantation. Study context: Transplants given to recipients were multivisceral, liver-intestinal, or isolated intestinal. Every one of the recipients received anti-thymocyte globulin induction and afterwards took tacrolimus and steroids for 3 to 4 years.

The V end was cut by 6 bases, the J end by 4 bases, with 10 bases between. The CDR3 covers 13 residues. Germline CDR1 and CDR2: SEHNR and FQNEAQ (reference sequence). Measured with immunoSEQ multiplex PCR; TCRdb has only the in-frame clones, and not every one. The table records 14,000 or so clones, 65% to 80% of them present only once. Regarding this clone: Its antigen is as yet unknown.

Study results and limitations: Peak circulating GvH clone levels tracked with early post-transplant HvG declines. Investigators detected GvH clones in recipient marrow, with some emerging earlier in ileum or blood.

Researchers processed graft tissue to release intraepithelial and lamina propria lymphocytes. This sequence joins TRBV7-9 and TRBJ2-4; possibly TRBD2 for D (7 bases). The sequence was collected from a human patient who received an intestinal transplant, so some T cells may come from the graft donor. The sequenced sample was ileum tissue, obtained 26 to 27 days after intestinal transplant. CDR3 nucleotide sequence: TGTGCCAGCAGGGGGGGGCCGAAAAACATTCAGTACTTC. This encodes CASRGGPKNIQYF.